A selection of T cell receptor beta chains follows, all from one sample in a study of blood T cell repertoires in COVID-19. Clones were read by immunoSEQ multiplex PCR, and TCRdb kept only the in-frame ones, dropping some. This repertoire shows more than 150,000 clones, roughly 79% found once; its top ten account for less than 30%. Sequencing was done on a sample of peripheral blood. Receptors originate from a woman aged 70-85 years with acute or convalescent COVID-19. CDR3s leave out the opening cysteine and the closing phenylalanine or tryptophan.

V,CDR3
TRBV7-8,ASSSGTATSPAQH
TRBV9,ASSERTGRGSGNTIY
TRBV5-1,ASRRGGTDNEQF
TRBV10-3,AISNRDSQPYGYT
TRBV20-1,SAAIETQY
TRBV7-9,ASSLGLAWDEQF
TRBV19,ASSIIFGTSGRNEQY
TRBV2,ASTAESEQF
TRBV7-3,ASSESRDRVATGELF
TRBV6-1,ASSEPQWATEAF
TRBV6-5,ASSYGELKGEGYT
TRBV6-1,ASSEIGGFNQPQH
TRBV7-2,ASSLGLAGIYNEQF
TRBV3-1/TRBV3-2,ASSPGGANTEAF
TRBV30,AWATGSSFSDQPQH
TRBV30,AWSREGDSPLH
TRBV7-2,ASSLSSLAGNTGELF
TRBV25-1,ASSELGDNQPQH
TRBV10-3,AISGGQGNNSPLH
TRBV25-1,ASSGGLGNSPLH
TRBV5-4,ASSLGAGLAYEQY
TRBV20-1,SASSPGGHQPQH
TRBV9,ASSVGGTGGGELF
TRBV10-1,ASSLTGGKAEQF
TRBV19,ASSIQGSQETQY
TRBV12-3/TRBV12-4,ASSTLYGTEAF
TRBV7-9,ASSLGVGGLTDTQY
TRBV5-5,ASSAGTGGRNEQF
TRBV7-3,ASSSGLAGVNEQF
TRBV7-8,ASSLMGTSMDEQF
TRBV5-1,ASGTDRDRDPMNTEAF
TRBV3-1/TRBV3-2,ASSQSSSGTDTQY
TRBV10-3,AISESGGNTEAF
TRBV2,ASRWYGGNEKLF
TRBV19,ASSIDGSGGQETQY
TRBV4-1,ASSPGLNNYGYT
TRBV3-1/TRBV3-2,ASSHDGRDTDTQY
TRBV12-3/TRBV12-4,ASSSTGEETQY
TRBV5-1,ASSPGDSSFVSSD
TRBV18,ASSKLEGPNEAF
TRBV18,ASSNRDRETQY
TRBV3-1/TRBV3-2,ASSQSSHRNPNQPQH
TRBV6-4,ASSVAQGAHEQF
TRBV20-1,SAGDFYEQY
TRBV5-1,ASSLTTTNTGELF
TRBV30,AWSVSELYNSPLH
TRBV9,ASSVFKGDTGELF
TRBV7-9,ASRPGVLAGARIADTQY
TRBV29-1,STHRGQETQY
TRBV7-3,ASSLGGANEQF
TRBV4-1,ASSQGGTRIAGELF
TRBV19,ASSIVHMPYEQY
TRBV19,ASSMGGNEQF
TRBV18,ASSPPQGPDIYGYT
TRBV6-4,ASSVLRGSPLH
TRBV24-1,ATCSGGTDTQY